The sequence of this T cell receptor (beta chain) was determined in a study of human T cells and chemical hapten exposure. About the research overall: Alopecia areata, totalis or universalis affected patients, mainly female.

Broader study findings: TCRs above 1 in 1000 frequency stayed constant with DPC sensitization. It should be noted that donors had alopecia, so their immune response may differ from healthy people's.

Time point in this sample: patch test 2, 6 weeks after DPC sensitization. Treatment specified: therapeutic diphenylcyclopropenone sensitization with weekly scalp DPC. RNA extraction used unfractionated whole blood as the source of total RNA. TCRdb reprocessed the RACE reads with MiXCR, giving one entry per CDR3 protein. The top ten clones hold 13% to 15% of a sample with roughly 42,000 distinct CDR3 sequences, 9.5% to 10% of them seen once. Germline V gene sequence: CDR1 SGHAT, CDR2 FQNNGV. This CDR3 spans 16 amino acids. The germline V and J ends were trimmed by 4 bases and 2 bases, with 16 bases remaining between them. This clonotype occurred many times. What it binds is not known.

The receptor was isolated from a woman aged 30 to 39 with alopecia areata. Some clones in this sample may be carry-over from other donors' samples. The sample consisted of whole blood, taken in connection with sensitization to the hapten diphenylcyclopropenone (DPC). V gene TRBV11-2 combines with J gene TRBJ2-3; the D gene is possibly TRBD2 (5 bases). The DNA for the CDR3 is TGTGCCAGCAGCTCGCTCCTGAGGGCCTCCACAGATACGCAGTATTTT. It yields the protein CASSSLLRASTDTQYF.